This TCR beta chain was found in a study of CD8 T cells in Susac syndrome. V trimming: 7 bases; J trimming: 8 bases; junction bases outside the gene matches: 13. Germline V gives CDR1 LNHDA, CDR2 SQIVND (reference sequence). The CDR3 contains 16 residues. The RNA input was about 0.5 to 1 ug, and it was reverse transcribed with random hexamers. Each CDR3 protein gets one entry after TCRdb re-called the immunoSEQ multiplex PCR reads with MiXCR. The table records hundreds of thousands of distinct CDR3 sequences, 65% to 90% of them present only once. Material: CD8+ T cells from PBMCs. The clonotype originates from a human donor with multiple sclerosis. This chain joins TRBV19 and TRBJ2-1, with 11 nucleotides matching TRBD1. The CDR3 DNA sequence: TGTGCCAGTACCCCCAGGGACAGGGGGATCTATGATGAGCAGTTCTTC. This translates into CASTPRDRGIYDEQFF.